A selection of T cell receptor beta chains follows, all from one sample in a study of shared clonotypes between healthy human individuals. Repertoires were generated with immunoSEQ multiplex PCR, while TCRdb's copy carries only in-frame clones and drops some. Of 470,000 or so clones listed, around four fifths are singletons. What was sequenced was PBMCs. Every receptor here comes from a woman aged 35 to 49 in good health. Some clones in this sample may be carry-over from other donors' samples. Both conserved end residues are part of each CDR3. The D gene is left open where the match is weak. Clone size is shown for a subset of rows, as once, few, many or a class of expanded clone.

NA	TRBV28	NA	TRBJ2-2	CASSQAGELFF	TGTGCCAGCAGCCAAGCCGGGGAGCTGTTTTTT
NA	TRBV4-1	NA	TRBJ2-4	CASSQVYSSRNIQYF	TGCGCCAGCAGCCAAGTCTACAGCAGTCGAAACATTCAGTACTTC
many	TRBV2	TRBD2	TRBJ2-3	CASREREATTDTQYF	TGTGCCAGCCGCGAGCGGGAGGCAACCACAGATACGCAGTATTTT
once	TRBV6-5	TRBD1	TRBJ2-5	CANPRGTGGRETQYF	TGTGCCAACCCACGGGGGACAGGGGGCCGAGAGACCCAGTACTTC
NA	TRBV27	TRBD1	TRBJ1-1	CASSTDRVATEAFF	TGTGCCAGCAGTACGGACAGGGTCGCCACTGAAGCTTTCTTT
NA	TRBV7-6	NA	TRBJ2-2	CASSSPRELNTGELFF	TGTGCCAGCAGCTCGCCCAGGGAGCTAAACACCGGGGAGCTGTTTTTT
NA	TRBV5-4	NA	TRBJ2-7	CASSLGAGYEQYF	TGTGCCAGCAGCTTGGGGGCAGGCTACGAGCAGTACTTC
NA	TRBV7-2	TRBD2	TRBJ2-4	CASSLDRGLAGRNIQYF	TGTGCCAGCAGCTTAGACCGGGGACTAGCGGGAAGAAACATTCAGTACTTC
NA	TRBV29-1	NA	TRBJ2-7	CSGLEGYEQYF	TGCAGCGGCTTAGAGGGTTACGAGCAGTACTTC
few	TRBV18	NA	TRBJ2-5	CASSPRAPGTQETQYF	TGTGCCAGCTCACCACGAGCCCCAGGGACCCAAGAGACCCAGTACTTC
NA	TRBV7-2	NA	TRBJ1-2	CASSLSLHRGYGYTF	TGTGCCAGCAGCTTAAGTCTCCACCGGGGATATGGCTACACCTTC
NA	TRBV7-9	NA	TRBJ2-7	CASSLGAGPSYEQYF	TGTGCCAGCAGCTTAGGGGCAGGGCCTAGCTACGAGCAGTACTTC
NA	TRBV2	NA	TRBJ1-1	CASSQGGTEAFF	TGTGCCAGCAGTCAAGGGGGGACTGAAGCTTTCTTT
NA	TRBV11-3	NA	TRBJ2-3	CASSSVGSDTQYF	TGTGCCAGCAGCTCCGTGGGGTCAGATACGCAGTATTTT
once	TRBV19	TRBD2	TRBJ2-7	CASSIGLDGEQYF	TGTGCCAGTAGTATTGGACTAGATGGCGAGCAGTACTTC
once	TRBV7-2	NA	TRBJ2-1	CASSQTHPGVSYNEQFF	TGTGCCAGCAGCCAAACTCACCCCGGGGTTTCCTACAATGAGCAGTTCTTC
NA	TRBV5-6	NA	TRBJ2-7	CASSLGYPTPYEQYF	TGTGCCAGCAGCTTGGGATATCCAACTCCTTACGAGCAGTACTTC
NA	TRBV15	NA	TRBJ2-3	CATSEPGPLTDTQYF	TGTGCCACCAGCGAGCCGGGACCTCTAACAGATACGCAGTATTTT
NA	TRBV19	NA	TRBJ1-3	CASSTRGSGNTIYF	TGTGCCAGTAGTACCAGGGGTTCTGGAAACACCATATATTTT
NA	TRBV11-2	NA	TRBJ2-7	CASRPLRGRGLSYEQYF	TGTGCCAGCAGACCATTAAGGGGTCGGGGACTCTCCTACGAGCAGTACTTC
NA	TRBV5-1	TRBD2	TRBJ2-3	CASSFHGGRDTQYF	TGCGCCAGCAGCTTTCATGGCGGGAGGGATACGCAGTATTTT
NA	TRBV18	NA	TRBJ2-5	CASSPSGKETQYF	TGTGCCAGCTCACCCTCCGGGAAAGAGACCCAGTACTTC
NA	TRBV19	NA	TRBJ2-5	CASSMRGETQYF	TGTGCCAGTAGTATGAGGGGGGAGACCCAGTACTTC
NA	TRBV2	NA	TRBJ2-7	CASSELDTRISYEQYF	TGTGCCAGCAGTGAATTGGACACCCGTATTTCCTACGAGCAGTACTTC
NA	TRBV11-2	TRBD2	TRBJ2-6	CASSSGLDGGANVLTF	TGTGCCAGCAGCAGCGGACTAGACGGTGGGGCCAACGTCCTGACTTTC
NA	TRBV5-4	TRBD2	TRBJ2-7	CASSPGGTSGTYEQYF	TGTGCCAGCAGCCCGGGCGGGACTAGCGGTACCTACGAGCAGTACTTC
NA	TRBV18	TRBD2	TRBJ2-2	CASSPNPIAGGTGELFF	TGTGCCAGCTCACCGAATCCTATAGCGGGAGGCACCGGGGAGCTGTTTTTT
NA	TRBV10-3	TRBD1	TRBJ2-5	CAISEGQGETQYF	TGTGCCATCAGTGAAGGACAGGGGGAGACCCAGTACTTC
NA	TRBV20-1	NA	TRBJ2-7	CSAREARMDHF	TGCAGTGCTAGAGAGGCCCGGATGGATCACTTC
NA	TRBV6-6	NA	TRBJ1-6	CASSEGGGGRSPLHF	TGTGCCAGCAGTGAGGGGGGCGGGGGTAGATCACCCCTCCACTTT
NA	TRBV7-9	NA	TRBJ1-2	CASSSQGYGYTF	TGTGCCAGCAGCTCACAGGGCTATGGCTACACCTTC
NA	TRBV28	NA	TRBJ2-7	CASTEGLPIGEEQYF	TGTGCCAGCACCGAGGGCCTACCTATAGGAGAGGAGCAGTACTTC
NA	TRBV11-2	NA	TRBJ2-1	CASSLDGIYNEQFF	TGTGCCAGCAGCTTAGACGGGATCTACAATGAGCAGTTCTTC
NA	TRBV29-1	NA	TRBJ2-3	CSAPKGGTDTQYF	TGCAGCGCCCCTAAAGGAGGCACAGATACGCAGTATTTT
few	TRBV30	TRBD1	TRBJ1-3	CAWSQGAGGNTIYF	TGTGCCTGGTCACAGGGGGCTGGAGGAAACACCATATATTTT
NA	TRBV7-8	TRBD2	TRBJ2-1	CASSITGTSAYYNEQFF	TGTGCCAGCAGCATTACCGGGACTAGCGCCTACTACAATGAGCAGTTCTTC
NA	TRBV7-9	NA	TRBJ1-3	CASSDGVTGNTIYF	TGTGCCAGCAGCGACGGAGTGACTGGAAACACCATATATTTT
NA	TRBV6-6	NA	TRBJ1-1	CASSPFRETEAFF	TGTGCCAGCAGCCCTTTCAGGGAGACTGAAGCTTTCTTT
NA	TRBV7-2	TRBD2	TRBJ2-5	CASSLVVAGGQETQYF	TGTGCCAGCAGCTTAGTGGTAGCGGGAGGCCAAGAGACCCAGTACTTC
NA	TRBV5-1	TRBD2	TRBJ2-1	CASSTSGVYNEQFF	TGCGCCAGCAGCACCAGCGGGGTCTACAATGAGCAGTTCTTC
few	TRBV5-4	NA	TRBJ2-1	CASSGRDGYNEQFF	TGTGCCAGCAGCGGCCGGGACGGCTACAATGAGCAGTTCTTC
NA	TRBV27	TRBD2	TRBJ2-5	CASSHLSGGQETQYF	TGTGCCAGCAGTCACCTTAGCGGGGGTCAAGAGACCCAGTACTTC
NA	TRBV6-1	TRBD1	TRBJ2-7	CASSEAGDREEQYF	TGTGCCAGCAGTGAAGCAGGAGACAGGGAGGAGCAGTACTTC
NA	TRBV5-6	NA	TRBJ2-5	CASSLGNAPQETQYF	TGTGCCAGCAGCTTGGGAAATGCCCCCCAAGAGACCCAGTACTTC
few	TRBV7-9	NA	TRBJ1-1	CASSLAGAAFF	TGTGCCAGCAGCTTAGCGGGGGCAGCTTTCTTT
NA	TRBV6-5	NA	TRBJ2-7	CASSYAGPYEQYF	TGTGCCAGCAGTTACGCGGGGCCCTACGAGCAGTACTTC
NA	TRBV2	NA	TRBJ1-3	CASRRGNTIYF	TGTGCCAGCAGAAGAGGAAACACCATATATTTT
few	TRBV28	NA	TRBJ1-2	CASRYQGTGYGYTF	TGTGCCAGCAGATATCAGGGGACTGGCTATGGCTACACCTTC
NA	TRBV6-1	NA	TRBJ2-3	CASSPSEASTDTQYF	TGTGCCAGCAGTCCCTCGGAAGCTAGCACAGATACGCAGTATTTT
NA	TRBV27	NA	TRBJ2-2	CASSLLGLDGGELFF	TGTGCCAGCAGTTTATTAGGGCTAGACGGCGGGGAGCTGTTTTTT
NA	TRBV7-9	NA	TRBJ2-1	CASSPVGPRIHNEQFF	TGTGCCAGCAGCCCCGTTGGACCTAGGATCCACAATGAGCAGTTCTTC
NA	TRBV11-2	NA	TRBJ2-7	CASSPSRGGYEQYF	TGTGCCAGCAGCCCAAGCAGAGGGGGCTACGAGCAGTACTTC
once	TRBV5-4	TRBD2	TRBJ2-1	CASSPTSGTYNEQFF	TGTGCCAGCAGCCCGACTAGCGGGACGTACAATGAGCAGTTCTTC
NA	TRBV4-3	NA	TRBJ1-3	CASSPSFSGGNTIYF	TGCGCCAGCAGCCCCTCCTTTTCGGGGGGAAACACCATATATTTT
NA	TRBV27	NA	TRBJ1-2	CASRSRAGSSHGYTF	TGTGCCAGCAGGTCGAGGGCAGGGAGTAGTCATGGCTACACCTTC
NA	TRBV5-6	NA	TRBJ2-3	CASSLGLGTDTQYF	TGTGCCAGCAGCTTGGGACTAGGCACAGATACGCAGTATTTT
NA	TRBV18	NA	TRBJ2-5	CASSPLGVETQYF	TGTGCCAGCTCACCACTAGGTGTGGAGACCCAGTACTTC